This entry is about one T cell receptor (beta chain). The data are from a study of technical replicates of blood from a few donors. Only in-frame clones appear in the TCRdb table, and some are missing; sequencing was by immunoSEQ multiplex PCR. The table has 75,000 to 100,000 clones, 90% to 95% seen once. Germline V CDR1 and CDR2: PRHDT, FYEKMQ (reference sequence). The CDR3 sequence is 14 residues long. Trimming removed 3 bases at V and 2 bases at J, with 11 bases between. The chain uses TRBV13 and TRBJ2-7; possible D gene TRBD2, 6 bases. This TCR was recovered from a human donor in good health. The sample comprised T cells isolated from PBMCs. As DNA, the CDR3 is TGTGCCAGCAGCTTGGGGCGGGATCCCTACGAGCAGTACTTC. The encoded protein is CASSLGRDPYEQYF.